The clone carrying this T cell receptor beta chain was seen a few times. Its antigen is as yet unknown. A patient was excluded if there was uncontrolled infection, other autoimmune disease, pregnancy or lactation. The sample is drawn from a study of T cells in Graves' hyperthyroidism and ophthalmopathy. Overall study results and limits: Most clonotypes expanded in thyroid above 0.001 were likewise present in blood.

This CDR3 contains 14 residues. Germline values: CDR1 MNHEY, CDR2 SMNVEV (reference sequence). V lost 2 bases and J lost 3, with 8 bases in between. What was amplified from RNA transcripts were TCR beta CDR3 regions. The study used the HTBI primer set for a first-round RT-PCR of the TCR CDR3. TCRdb reanalysed the multiplex PCR reads using MiXCR and keeps one entry per CDR3 protein. The table shows more than 300,000 distinct CDR3 sequences, with around 13% occurring only once. Sequencing was done on a sample of blood. This clonotype was sampled from a woman in her thirties with Graves' hyperthyroidism. V and J are TRBV27 and TRBJ2-1; D not resolved. CDR3 loop: CASSLTSNYNEQFF. The CDR3 nucleotides are TGTGCCAGCAGTTTAACTTCCAACTACAATGAGCAGTTCTTC.